This T cell receptor (beta chain) was captured by sequencing in a study of shared clonotypes between healthy human individuals. Study results and limitations: Sequencing depth was expected to affect clonotype sharing among donors.

This clone came up a few times. Its antigen remains unidentified. An even split of each subset's genomic DNA across several immunoSEQ plates was performed. About 30,000 T cell genomes, or approximately 300 ng DNA, went into replicate PCRs of unsorted PBMC. In the authors' methods: Junction-only immunoSEQ data arrived without quality scores, meaning filtering differed. The method was immunoSEQ multiplex PCR; TCRdb's version includes in-frame clones alone and lacks a portion of them. The DNA gave D and trimming, while V, J and clone size come from that table. The sample lists about 480,000 clones, over 75% occurring once. V was clipped by 2 bases and J by 0 bases, with 11 bases between them. Per the germline V gene, CDR1 is ENHRY and CDR2 is SYGVKD. This CDR3 region has 17 residues.

The material sequenced was PBMCs. The TCR sequence derives from a woman between 35 and 50 years old in good health. Some clones in this sample may be carry-over from other donors' samples. This chain joins TRBV10-3 and TRBJ2-6; perhaps TRBD1 as D (5 bases). The CDR3: CAISEVGVTSGANVLTF. Here the CDR3 DNA reads TGTGCCATCAGTGAGGTAGGGGTCACCTCTGGGGCCAACGTCCTGACTTTC.